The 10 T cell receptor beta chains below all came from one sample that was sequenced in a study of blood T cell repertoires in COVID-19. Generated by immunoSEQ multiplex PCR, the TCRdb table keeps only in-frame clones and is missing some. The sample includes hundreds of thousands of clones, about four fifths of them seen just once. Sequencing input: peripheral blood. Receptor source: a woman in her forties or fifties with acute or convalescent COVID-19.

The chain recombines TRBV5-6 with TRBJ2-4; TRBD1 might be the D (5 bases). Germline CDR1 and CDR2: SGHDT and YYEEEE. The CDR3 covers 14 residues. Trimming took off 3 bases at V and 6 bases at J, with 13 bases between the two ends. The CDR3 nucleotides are TGTGCCAGCAGCTCCGGACCTCAGGGAAACATTCAGTACTTC. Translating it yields CASSSGPQGNIQYF.

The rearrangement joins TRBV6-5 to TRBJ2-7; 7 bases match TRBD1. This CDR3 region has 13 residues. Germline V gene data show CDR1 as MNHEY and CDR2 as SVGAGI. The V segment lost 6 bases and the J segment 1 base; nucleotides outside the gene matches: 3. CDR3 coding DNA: TGTGCCAGCAGACGGGACAGTTCCTACGAGCAGTACTTC. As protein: CASRRDSSYEQYF.

This CDR3 is CATTEGTGTPDTQYF. As DNA, the CDR3 is TGTGCCACCACCGAGGGGACAGGGACCCCAGATACGCAGTATTTT. This sequence joins TRBV7-6 and TRBJ2-3, with TRBD1 identical over 9 bases. Per germline, CDR1 SGHVS and CDR2 FNYEAQ. This CDR3 is 15 amino acids long. Trimming cost V 10 bases and J 4 bases; bases outside gene matches: 12.

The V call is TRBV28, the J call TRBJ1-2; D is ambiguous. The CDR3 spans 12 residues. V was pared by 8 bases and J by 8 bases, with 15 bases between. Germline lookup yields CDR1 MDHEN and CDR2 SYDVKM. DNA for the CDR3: TGTGCCAGCCGGGAGAGGCTCTTGGGCTACACCTTC. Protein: CASRERLLGYTF.

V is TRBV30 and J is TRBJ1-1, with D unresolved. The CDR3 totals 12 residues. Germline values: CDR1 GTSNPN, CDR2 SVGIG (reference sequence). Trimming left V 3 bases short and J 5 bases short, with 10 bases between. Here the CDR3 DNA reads TGTGCCTGGAGCCTATCATGGACTGAAGCTTTCTTT. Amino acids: CAWSLSWTEAFF.

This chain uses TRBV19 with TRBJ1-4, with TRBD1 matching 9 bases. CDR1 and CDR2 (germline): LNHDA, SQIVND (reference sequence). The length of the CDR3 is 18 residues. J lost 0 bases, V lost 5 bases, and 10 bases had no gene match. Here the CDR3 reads CASSPYPGQGTTNEKLFF. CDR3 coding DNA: TGTGCCAGTAGTCCGTATCCGGGACAGGGTACAACTAATGAAAAACTGTTTTTT.

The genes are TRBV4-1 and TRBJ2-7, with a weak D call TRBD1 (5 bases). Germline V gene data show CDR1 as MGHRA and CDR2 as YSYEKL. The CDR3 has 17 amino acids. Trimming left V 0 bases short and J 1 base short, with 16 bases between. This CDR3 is CASSQELRTPGSYEQYF. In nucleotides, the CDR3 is TGCGCCAGCAGCCAAGAGTTGAGGACACCTGGTTCCTACGAGCAGTACTTC.

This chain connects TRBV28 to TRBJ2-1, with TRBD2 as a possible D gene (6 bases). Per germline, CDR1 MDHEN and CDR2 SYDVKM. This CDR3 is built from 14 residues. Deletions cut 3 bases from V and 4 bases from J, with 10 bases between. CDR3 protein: CASSFWREYNEQFF. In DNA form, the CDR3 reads TGTGCCAGCAGTTTCTGGAGGGAGTACAATGAGCAGTTCTTC.

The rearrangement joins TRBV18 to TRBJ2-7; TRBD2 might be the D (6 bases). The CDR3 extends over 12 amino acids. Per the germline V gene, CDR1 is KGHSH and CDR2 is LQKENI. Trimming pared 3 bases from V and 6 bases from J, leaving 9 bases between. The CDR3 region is CASSPGGPEQYF. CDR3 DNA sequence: TGTGCCAGCTCACCCGGGGGTCCCGAGCAGTACTTC.

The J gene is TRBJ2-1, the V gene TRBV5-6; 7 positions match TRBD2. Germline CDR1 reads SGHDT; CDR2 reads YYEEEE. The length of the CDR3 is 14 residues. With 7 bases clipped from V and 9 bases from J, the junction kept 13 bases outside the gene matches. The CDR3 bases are TGTGCCAGCTCCGGTGGCGGGAGAGGGGTTGAGCAGTTCTTC. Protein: CASSGGGRGVEQFF.